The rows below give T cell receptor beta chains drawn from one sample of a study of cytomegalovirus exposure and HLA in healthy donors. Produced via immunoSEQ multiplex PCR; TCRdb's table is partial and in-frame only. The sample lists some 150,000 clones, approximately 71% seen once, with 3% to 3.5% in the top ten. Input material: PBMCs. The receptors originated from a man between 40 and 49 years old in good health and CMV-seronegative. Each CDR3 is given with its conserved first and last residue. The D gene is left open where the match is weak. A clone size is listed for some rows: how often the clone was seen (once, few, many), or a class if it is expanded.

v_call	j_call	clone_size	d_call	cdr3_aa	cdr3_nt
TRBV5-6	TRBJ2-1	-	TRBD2	CASSWGEGRDEQFF	TGTGCCAGCAGCTGGGGGGAAGGGAGGGATGAGCAGTTCTTC
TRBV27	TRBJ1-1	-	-	CASSFRGIGTEAFF	TGTGCCAGCAGTTTCAGGGGAATAGGCACTGAAGCTTTCTTT
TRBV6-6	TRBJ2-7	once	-	CASSPRQDQGGEQYF	TGTGCCAGCAGCCCTCGACAGGACCAAGGGGGCGAGCAGTACTTC
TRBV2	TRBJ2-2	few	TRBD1	CASSSPGTDNTGELFF	TGTGCCAGCAGCAGCCCGGGGACAGATAACACCGGGGAGCTGTTTTTT
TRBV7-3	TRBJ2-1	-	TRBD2	CASSLITGTSSYNEQFF	TGTGCCAGCAGTCTAATAACCGGGACTAGCTCCTACAATGAGCAGTTCTTC
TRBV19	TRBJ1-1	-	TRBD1	CASSRQGQGIEAFF	TGTGCCAGTAGTAGGCAGGGACAGGGCATTGAAGCTTTCTTT
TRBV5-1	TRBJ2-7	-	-	CASSLAVNSYEQYF	TGCGCCAGCAGCTTGGCAGTCAATTCCTACGAGCAGTACTTC
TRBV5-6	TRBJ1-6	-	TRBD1	CASSLGQGFTSPLHF	TGTGCCAGCAGCCTAGGACAGGGTTTTACTTCACCCCTCCACTTT
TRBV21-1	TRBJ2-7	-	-	CASSEGQGHEQYF	TGTGCCAGCAGCGAAGGGCAGGGGCACGAGCAGTACTTC
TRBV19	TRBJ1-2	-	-	CASSNTGRSGYTF	TGTGCCAGTAGTAACACAGGGAGAAGTGGCTACACCTTC
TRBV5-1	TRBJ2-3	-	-	CASSLAADTQYF	TGCGCCAGCAGCTTGGCCGCAGATACGCAGTATTTT